These T cell receptor beta chains were read from a single sample in a study of blood T cell repertoires in COVID-19. Using immunoSEQ multiplex PCR, the repertoire was profiled, and TCRdb retains in-frame clones only, with some absent. The table has 210,000 or so clones, 65% to 90% seen once. What was sequenced was peripheral blood. The receptor set was obtained from a man aged 45-65 years with COVID-19, enrolled during active disease. Each CDR3 is given with its conserved first and last residue. A D gene is named only where the DNA matches it firmly. Clone size is given for some rows only: seen once, a few or many times, or a class if the clone is expanded.

j_call: TRBJ2-7
d_call: NA
clone_size: NA
v_call: TRBV5-6
cdr3_nt: TGTGCCAGCAGCTCTTATGGGGCAGGGGGGTCCTACGAGCAGTACTTC
cdr3_aa: CASSSYGAGGSYEQYF

j_call: TRBJ2-3
d_call: TRBD1
clone_size: few
v_call: TRBV5-1
cdr3_nt: TGCGCCAGCAGCTTGTTATCAGGGGGCGCAGCAGATACGCAGTATTTT
cdr3_aa: CASSLLSGGAADTQYF

j_call: TRBJ2-2
d_call: NA
clone_size: NA
v_call: TRBV7-3
cdr3_nt: TGTGCCAGCAGCCGCGACACCGGGGAGCTGTTTTTT
cdr3_aa: CASSRDTGELFF

j_call: TRBJ1-2
d_call: TRBD1
clone_size: NA
v_call: TRBV27
cdr3_nt: TGTGCCAGCAGTTTGTGGACAGGGTCGGATGGCTACACCTTC
cdr3_aa: CASSLWTGSDGYTF

j_call: TRBJ1-1
d_call: NA
clone_size: NA
v_call: TRBV7-3
cdr3_nt: TGTGCCAGCAGCTTATTCGCAGGGGCTGAAGCTTTCTTT
cdr3_aa: CASSLFAGAEAFF

j_call: TRBJ2-2
d_call: TRBD2
clone_size: NA
v_call: TRBV9
cdr3_nt: TGTGCCAGCAGCGTACAGTCGATAGGGCAGGGAGGGACCGGGGAGCTGTTTTTT
cdr3_aa: CASSVQSIGQGGTGELFF

j_call: TRBJ2-3
d_call: TRBD2
clone_size: NA
v_call: TRBV30
cdr3_nt: TGTGCCTGGACCCGGGGGGGCACAGATACGCAGTATTTT
cdr3_aa: CAWTRGGTDTQYF

j_call: TRBJ1-6
d_call: NA
clone_size: NA
v_call: TRBV5-1
cdr3_nt: TGCGCCAGCAGCTCGAACACCCAGGGGAACGGATCACCCCTCCACTTT
cdr3_aa: CASSSNTQGNGSPLHF

j_call: TRBJ2-2
d_call: NA
clone_size: NA
v_call: TRBV3-1/TRBV3-2
cdr3_nt: TGTGCCAGCCGGGGGGCCGGGAACACCGGGGAGCTGTTTTTT
cdr3_aa: CASRGAGNTGELFF

j_call: TRBJ1-2
d_call: TRBD1
clone_size: once
v_call: TRBV11-2
cdr3_nt: TGTGCCAGCAGCCGGACAGGGGGTGATTATGGCTACACCTTC
cdr3_aa: CASSRTGGDYGYTF

j_call: TRBJ1-5
d_call: NA
clone_size: NA
v_call: TRBV7-9
cdr3_nt: TGTGCCAGCAGCCAGGTGGGCAATCAGCCCCAGCATTTT
cdr3_aa: CASSQVGNQPQHF

j_call: TRBJ2-7
d_call: NA
clone_size: NA
v_call: TRBV10-3
cdr3_nt: TGTGCCATCAGTGAGTCCACAGAAACCTACGAGCAGTACTTC
cdr3_aa: CAISESTETYEQYF

j_call: TRBJ1-4
d_call: TRBD1
clone_size: NA
v_call: TRBV29-1
cdr3_nt: TGCAGCGTTGAGGCGGGACAGGGTGCAACTAATGAAAAACTGTTTTTT
cdr3_aa: CSVEAGQGATNEKLFF

j_call: TRBJ2-5
d_call: NA
clone_size: NA
v_call: TRBV5-4
cdr3_nt: TGTGCCAGCAGCTTGGCCTCAGCCCACAGGGCGTACCAAGAGACCCAGTACTTC
cdr3_aa: CASSLASAHRAYQETQYF

j_call: TRBJ1-2
d_call: TRBD1
clone_size: NA
v_call: TRBV29-1
cdr3_nt: TGCAGCGTTGATTATCGACAGGGCCCTAACTATGGCTACACCTTC
cdr3_aa: CSVDYRQGPNYGYTF

j_call: TRBJ1-2
d_call: TRBD1
clone_size: NA
v_call: TRBV7-2
cdr3_nt: TGTGCCAGCAGCCAGAGGGACAGGGGGCGTTACTATGGCTACACCTTC
cdr3_aa: CASSQRDRGRYYGYTF

j_call: TRBJ2-1
d_call: NA
clone_size: NA
v_call: TRBV21-1
cdr3_nt: TGTGCTCGTCCAGGGTCCTACAATGAGCAGTTCTTC
cdr3_aa: CARPGSYNEQFF

j_call: TRBJ2-7
d_call: TRBD1
clone_size: NA
v_call: TRBV11-1
cdr3_nt: TGTGCCAGCAGGGCCGGGACAGGGACGTACTTC
cdr3_aa: CASRAGTGTYF

j_call: TRBJ1-5
d_call: TRBD1
clone_size: NA
v_call: TRBV19
cdr3_nt: TGTGCCAGTACCCCCGGGACAGGGCAAGATCAGCCCCAGCATTTT
cdr3_aa: CASTPGTGQDQPQHF

j_call: TRBJ2-2
d_call: TRBD2
clone_size: NA
v_call: TRBV24-1
cdr3_nt: TGTGCCACCAGTGATTTAAGCCGGGGACTAGCGGGGGGGCACACCGGGGAGCTGTTTTTT
cdr3_aa: CATSDLSRGLAGGHTGELFF

j_call: TRBJ2-5
d_call: TRBD1
clone_size: NA
v_call: TRBV7-2
cdr3_nt: TGTGCCAGCAGCTTAGTTGGGACAGGGAGGGGTAGAGAGACCCAGTACTTC
cdr3_aa: CASSLVGTGRGRETQYF

j_call: TRBJ1-4
d_call: TRBD1
clone_size: NA
v_call: TRBV28
cdr3_nt: TGTGCCAGCAGCGCACAGGGGGCGGTAACTAATGAAAAACTGTTTTTT
cdr3_aa: CASSAQGAVTNEKLFF

j_call: TRBJ2-2
d_call: TRBD1
clone_size: NA
v_call: TRBV2
cdr3_nt: TGTGCCAGCAGTGAGGTTTTGACAGGGGGGAACACCGGGGAGCTGTTTTTT
cdr3_aa: CASSEVLTGGNTGELFF

j_call: TRBJ2-4
d_call: TRBD2
clone_size: NA
v_call: TRBV4-3
cdr3_nt: TGCGCCAGCAGCCAAGATTTGCGGGGGGGAAACATTCAGTACTTC
cdr3_aa: CASSQDLRGGNIQYF

j_call: TRBJ2-3
d_call: TRBD2
clone_size: NA
v_call: TRBV9
cdr3_nt: TGTGCCAGCAGCCATGTAGCGGGGGCCAGCACAGATACGCAGTATTTT
cdr3_aa: CASSHVAGASTDTQYF

j_call: TRBJ1-1
d_call: TRBD1
clone_size: NA
v_call: TRBV7-8
cdr3_nt: TGTGCCAGCAGCTTCTGGACAGGGGGCCGTTCGGGAAACACTGAAGCTTTCTTT
cdr3_aa: CASSFWTGGRSGNTEAFF

j_call: TRBJ1-2
d_call: NA
clone_size: NA
v_call: TRBV7-2
cdr3_nt: TGTGCCAGCAGCACGTCGAATAGGGGAAGCTCTGGCTACACCTTC
cdr3_aa: CASSTSNRGSSGYTF

j_call: TRBJ1-5
d_call: NA
clone_size: few
v_call: TRBV6-5
cdr3_nt: TGTGCCAGCAGTTACTCGCGACGGTCAGGGCCCCAGCATTTT
cdr3_aa: CASSYSRRSGPQHF

j_call: TRBJ2-1
d_call: TRBD2
clone_size: NA
v_call: TRBV5-4
cdr3_nt: TGTGCCAGCAGTCCCGGGACTAGTAACAATGAGCAGTTCTTC
cdr3_aa: CASSPGTSNNEQFF

j_call: TRBJ1-5
d_call: NA
clone_size: NA
v_call: TRBV15
cdr3_nt: TGTGCCACCAGCGGATCTGGACTGCCTCTTCGAACCAATGAGCCCCAGCATTTT
cdr3_aa: CATSGSGLPLRTNEPQHF